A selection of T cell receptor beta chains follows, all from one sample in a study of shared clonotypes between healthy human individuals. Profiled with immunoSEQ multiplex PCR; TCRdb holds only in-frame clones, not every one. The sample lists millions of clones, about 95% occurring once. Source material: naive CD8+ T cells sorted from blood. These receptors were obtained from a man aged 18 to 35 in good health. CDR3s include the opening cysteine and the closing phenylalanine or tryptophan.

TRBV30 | CAWSPPAERTQYF
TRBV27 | CASSLGAGSRYEQYF
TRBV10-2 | CASSEPRDTLHF
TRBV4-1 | CASSQGGDSWNGNQPQHF
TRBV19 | CASSIDLVEGRKSNQPQHF
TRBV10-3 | CAISESRTDGSNQPQHF
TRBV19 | CASSLSAGAYNEQFF
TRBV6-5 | CASSSAQEGEKLFF
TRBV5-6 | CASSRYVGMGLNEQYF
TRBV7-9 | CASSLRQDSYEQYF
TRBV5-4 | CASSGSGTRYEQYF
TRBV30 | CAWSIAGYLQETQYF
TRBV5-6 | CASSLWVMNTEAFF
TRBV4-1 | CASSQEERDAYNEQFF
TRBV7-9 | CASGRDTYEQYF
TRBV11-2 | CASSLDGLDGETQYF
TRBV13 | CASSLVAVSYNEQFF
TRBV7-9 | CASSWTGKPQHF
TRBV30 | CAWSVPEAPYNEQFF
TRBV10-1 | CASSEGLHRETQYF
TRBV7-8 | CASSFLLAGVVNEQFF
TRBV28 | CASSPSNSPLHF
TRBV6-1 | CASSPFRGDYGYTF
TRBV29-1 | CSAYGGPEETQYF
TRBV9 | CASSGDNHGYTF
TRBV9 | CASSVDRRVPNNEQFF
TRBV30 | CAWSDLGATEAFF
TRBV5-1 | CASSLLRGETQYF
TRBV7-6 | CASSLGAFSNTEAFF
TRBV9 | CASSVADSTDTQYF
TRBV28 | CASSGRDRGYNEQFF
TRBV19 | CASSPGTSGSYEQYF
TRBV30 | CAWSGDSPEQYF
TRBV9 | CASRGRGGNEAFF
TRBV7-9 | CASSFPQNTEAFF
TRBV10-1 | CASSETSVDEQYF
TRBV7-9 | CASSPGQTEQYF
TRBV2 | CATMGIMNTEAFF
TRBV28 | CASSLDRTSGNTIYF
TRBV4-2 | CASSQSSLLAGADWDEEETQYF
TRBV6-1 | CASRYRDSWDQPQHF
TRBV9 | CASSPGTSYNEQFF
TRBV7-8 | CASSLPSRDRDPRRNQPQHF
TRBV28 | CASSPHGETQYF
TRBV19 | CASSPGQGDYEQYF
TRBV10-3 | CAINDRDGYNEQFF
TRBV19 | CASSIGAGDNEKLFF
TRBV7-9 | CASSLGLETQYF
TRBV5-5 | CASEQGSSYEQYF
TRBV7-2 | CASSLALVPGLAGENYEQYF
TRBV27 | CASSFLLNTEAFF
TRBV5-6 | CASTGAAERVQYEQYF
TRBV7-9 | CASSSTRDRVNSYEQYF
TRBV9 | CASSVDYSWGAEAFF
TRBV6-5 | CASSFLEGDQPQHF